What follows are 31 T cell receptor beta chains derived from one specimen sequenced in a study of T cell responses to AZD1222 COVID-19 vaccine. Some clones are missing from TCRdb's copy, which holds only in-frame ones; the method was immunoSEQ multiplex PCR. Altogether about 110,000 clones are present, about 93% being singletons, with the ten largest covering less than 7.5%. Sequenced here: peripheral blood, sampled 28 days after the second AZD1222 dose. All receptors come from an adult who received the AZD1222 COVID-19 vaccine.

This chain connects TRBV5-4 to TRBJ1-6, with D hard to call. Germline V gene sequence: CDR1 SGHNT, CDR2 YYREEE (reference sequence). The V and J ends lost 1 base and 9 bases respectively, with 8 bases between them. The CDR3 has 13 amino acids. In DNA, the CDR3 is TGTGCCAGCAGCTTGTTACAGTCTTCACCCCTCCACTTT. Translated: CASSLLQSSPLHF.

The table lists this clone with a count of one. This chain uses TRBV30 with TRBJ1-2, with D perhaps TRBD1 (5 bases). Deletions cut 1 base from V and 6 bases from J, with 9 bases between. The germline V gene encodes CDR1 GTSNPN and CDR2 SVGIG (reference sequence). The CDR3 spans 12 residues. CDR3 region: CAWSGQGNGYTF. In nucleotides, the CDR3 is TGTGCCTGGAGTGGGCAGGGAAATGGCTACACCTTC.

The V call is TRBV6-5, the J call TRBJ2-7, with D maybe TRBD2 (6 bases). V lost 3 bases and J 4 bases, leaving 19 bases between the germline ends. The CDR3 contains 16 residues. Germline lookup yields CDR1 MNHEY and CDR2 SVGAGI. CDR3 region: CASSYSGDFFPYEQYF. The CDR3 DNA reads TGTGCCAGCAGTTATAGCGGCGACTTTTTCCCGTACGAGCAGTACTTC.

The chain recombines TRBV5-4 with TRBJ1-1, with D possibly TRBD1 on 5 matching bases. Germline values: CDR1 SGHNT, CDR2 YYREEE (reference sequence). V lost 2 bases, J lost 2 bases, and 7 bases lay in between. The CDR3 has 13 residues. The CDR3 DNA sequence: TGTGCCAGCAGCTTAACAGGCAACACTGAAGCTTTCTTT. The encoded protein is CASSLTGNTEAFF.

This rearrangement joins TRBV19 to TRBJ1-1; D uncertain. The CDR3 loop spans 12 amino acids. Germline CDR1 and CDR2: LNHDA and SQIVND (reference sequence). V lost 7 bases, J lost 6 bases, and 12 bases lay in between. CDR3 DNA sequence: TGTGCCAGTATTTTAGGGAAATCTGAAGCTTTCTTT. It codes for CASILGKSEAFF. The full variable domain, with the rest looked up from reference TRBV19 and TRBJ1-1, is DGGITQSPKYLFRKEGQNVTLSCEQNLNHDAMYWYRQDPGQGLRLIYYSQIVNDFQKGDIAEGYSVSREKKESFPLTVTSAQKNPTAFYLCASILGKSEAFFGQGTRLTVV.

V gene TRBV7-8 combines with J gene TRBJ1-2; 10 nucleotides line up with TRBD1. The CDR3 loop spans 16 amino acids. The ends lost 5 bases at V and 7 bases at J; junction bases unmatched: 13. Germline V gene data show CDR1 as SGHVS and CDR2 as FQNEAQ. CDR3 sequence reads: CASSPRGQGSLGGYTF. CDR3 coding DNA: TGTGCCAGCAGCCCTAGGGGACAGGGGAGTTTGGGTGGCTACACCTTC.

This clone was seen only once. The chain is built from TRBV11-3 and TRBJ2-1; 10 nucleotides align to TRBD2. Germline CDR1 and CDR2: SGHNT and YENEEA. The V and J ends lost 5 bases and 5 bases, in that order; junction bases with no gene match: 6. The CDR3 has 15 residues. CDR3 loop: CASSPKLAGNNEQFF. The CDR3 DNA reads TGTGCCAGCAGCCCGAAACTAGCGGGGAACAATGAGCAGTTCTTC.

CDR3: CASSQRDREEDTQYF. CDR3 DNA: TGCGCCAGCAGCCAGAGGGACAGGGAGGAGGATACGCAGTATTTT. This chain uses TRBV4-1 with TRBJ2-3; 9 bases agree with TRBD1. The germline V gene encodes CDR1 MGHRA and CDR2 YSYEKL. This CDR3 is built from 15 residues. Trimming took 3 bases from V and 6 from J; bases not matched to a gene: 7.

The rearrangement links TRBV7-9 to TRBJ2-7, with 7 bases aligning to TRBD1. With V trimmed by 1 base and J by 2 bases, 5 bases remained unmatched. CDR1 and CDR2 (germline): SEHNR, FQNEAQ (reference sequence). The CDR3 consists of 15 residues. The DNA for the CDR3 is TGTGCCAGCAGCTTAGGACAGGGTATGGCCTACGAGCAGTACTTC. This encodes CASSLGQGMAYEQYF.

V and J are TRBV11-3 and TRBJ2-3, with D perhaps being TRBD1 or TRBD2 (6 bases each). Per the germline V gene, CDR1 is SGHNT and CDR2 is YENEEA. V was trimmed by 5 bases and J by 0 bases, leaving 12 bases between them. The CDR3 covers 15 residues. CDR3 coding DNA: TGTGCCAGCAGCAAGGGGGGAACTAGCACAGATACGCAGTATTTT. This codes for CASSKGGTSTDTQYF. The full variable domain, completed using reference TRBV11-3 and TRBJ2-3, is EAGVVQSPRYKIIEKKQPVAFWCNPISGHNTLYWYLQNLGQGPELLIRYENEEAVDDSQLPKDRFSAERLKGVDSTLKIQPAELGDSAVYLCASSKGGTSTDTQYFGPGTRLTVL.

This clone was seen many times. V is TRBV4-3 and J is TRBJ1-2, with a weak D call TRBD1 (6 bases). Germline-derived CDR1 and CDR2 are LGHNA and YSLEER. The V end was cut by 3 bases, the J end by 6 bases, with 11 bases between. The CDR3 extends over 13 amino acids. CDR3 sequence (DNA): TGCGCCAGCAGCCAGGGGGCTTCTGATGGCTACACCTTC. Translation gives CASSQGASDGYTF.

The V and J genes are TRBV29-1 and TRBJ1-2, with 9 nucleotides matching TRBD1. Germline values: CDR1 SQVTM, CDR2 ANQGSEA. V dropped 4 bases and J dropped 8; count of bases not matched to a gene: 5. The CDR3 spans 12 residues. The CDR3 sequence: CSVGGTGKGYTF. The CDR3 DNA reads as TGCAGCGTTGGAGGGACAGGGAAAGGCTACACCTTC.

The rearrangement joins TRBV7-8 to TRBJ2-4, with D perhaps TRBD2 (6 bases). The CDR3 spans 15 residues. The V end lost 3 bases, the J end lost 1 base, and 10 bases lay between the germline ends. Germline V gene lookup returns CDR1 SGHVS and CDR2 FQNEAQ. CDR3: CASSFLGGAKNIQYF. The CDR3 nucleotides are TGTGCCAGCAGCTTTCTGGGAGGTGCCAAAAACATTCAGTACTTC.

This clone has just one count. The chain recombines TRBV7-9 with TRBJ1-2; 9 positions match TRBD1. Germline trimming cut 4 bases from V and 8 bases from J; bases unmatched to any gene: 11. This CDR3 spans 15 amino acids. Looked up from germline, CDR1 is SEHNR and CDR2 is FQNEAQ (reference sequence). CDR3 DNA sequence: TGTGCCAGCAGCTCTCGGGACAGGGAGGTCAAGGGCTACACCTTC. Encoded protein: CASSSRDREVKGYTF.

The V gene is TRBV6-2 or TRBV6-3, the J gene TRBJ1-2, with D tentatively TRBD1 (5 bases). This CDR3 has 13 amino acids. The germline V gene encodes CDR1 MNHEY and CDR2 SVGEGT. V shed 4 bases and J shed 1 base, with 7 bases lying between them. The CDR3 DNA reads TGTGCCAGCAGTTTACAGGATAACTATGGCTACACCTTC. This codes for CASSLQDNYGYTF.

This chain uses TRBV10-2 with TRBJ2-7; D uncertain. The CDR3 contains 12 residues. V was clipped by 2 bases and J by 4 bases, with 6 bases between them. Germline lookup yields CDR1 WSHSY and CDR2 SAAADI. The chain's CDR3 is CASSEGQYEQYF. As DNA, the CDR3 is TGCGCCAGCAGTGAGGGGCAATACGAGCAGTACTTC.

This sequence joins TRBV5-6 and TRBJ2-7; D is uncertain. This CDR3 has 15 residues. The V end lost 4 bases, the J end lost 0 bases, and 14 bases lay between the germline ends. Germline values: CDR1 SGHDT, CDR2 YYEEEE. The CDR3 sequence is CASSLGVGSSYEQYF. The DNA of the CDR3 is TGTGCCAGCAGCCTCGGAGTGGGAAGCTCCTACGAGCAGTACTTC.

This chain joins TRBV13 and TRBJ2-2; either TRBD1 or TRBD2 may fit D (5 bases each). This CDR3 spans 13 amino acids. V gave up 5 bases and J gave up 5 bases, with 9 bases separating them. The germline gives CDR1 PRHDT, CDR2 FYEKMQ (reference sequence). The CDR3 nucleotides are TGTGCCAGCAGCCCCGAGGGGACCGGGGAGCTGTTTTTT. Protein product: CASSPEGTGELFF.

The rearrangement links TRBV6-4 to TRBJ2-2; the D is unclear. The CDR3 covers 15 residues. V was pared by 3 bases and J by 3 bases, with 11 bases between. Germline-derived CDR1 and CDR2 are MRHNA and SNTAGT. The CDR3 DNA reads TGTGCCAGCAGTGATTCCGGTGTCGACACCGGGGAGCTGTTTTTT. Its protein product is CASSDSGVDTGELFF.

The genes are TRBV6-5 and TRBJ1-2; D is unresolved. Germline V CDR1 and CDR2: MNHEY, SVGAGI. V lost 6 bases, J lost 6 bases, and 20 bases lay in between. The CDR3 is 15 amino acids. The DNA for the CDR3 is TGTGCCAGCAGACTCGGACGGCTCGAAAACAATGGCTACACCTTC. As protein: CASRLGRLENNGYTF.

The chain combines TRBV6-5 with TRBJ2-5; 13 positions match TRBD2. The CDR3 has 15 residues. The germline CDR1 and CDR2 sequences are MNHEY and SVGAGI. The V and J ends lost 5 bases and 5 bases, in that order; junction bases with no gene match: 5. The CDR3 region has the DNA TGTGCCAGCAGTAGGACTAGCGGGAGCCGGGAGACCCAGTACTTC. It translates to CASSRTSGSRETQYF.

This clone was found a few times. The chain joins TRBV11-2 to TRBJ2-1; 10 nucleotides match TRBD2. V trimming: 1 base; J trimming: 1 base; junction bases outside the gene matches: 10. Germline values: CDR1 SGHAT, CDR2 FQNNGV. The CDR3 contains 19 residues. CDR3 amino acids: CASSLGLAGEVRSYNEQFF. The CDR3 DNA reads as TGTGCCAGCAGCTTAGGGCTAGCGGGAGAGGTTAGATCCTACAATGAGCAGTTCTTC.

The chain couples TRBV11-2 to TRBJ2-7; 8 nucleotides align to TRBD1. CDR1 and CDR2 from the germline V gene are SGHAT and FQNNGV. The V segment lost 7 bases and the J segment 4 bases; nucleotides outside the gene matches: 9. The CDR3 runs to 14 residues. The CDR3 is CASTFSQGAYEQYF. CDR3 in DNA: TGTGCCAGCACCTTCTCGCAGGGGGCGTACGAGCAGTACTTC.

The chain links TRBV5-6 to TRBJ1-2; D uncertain. Germline V gene data show CDR1 as SGHDT and CDR2 as YYEEEE. The V and J ends lost 4 bases and 3 bases respectively, with 13 bases between them. The CDR3 covers 14 residues. CDR3 protein: CASSPGWADYGYTF. The CDR3 region has the DNA TGTGCCAGCAGCCCGGGGTGGGCGGACTATGGCTACACCTTC.

The CDR3 DNA reads TGTGCCAGCAACCTGGGGCAGGGGAAGAGCACCGGGGAGCTGTTTTTT. Encoded protein: CASNLGQGKSTGELFF. This rearrangement joins TRBV25-1 to TRBJ2-2; the D gene is possibly TRBD1 (6 bases). Germline V gene sequence: CDR1 MGHDK, CDR2 SYGVNS. With 7 bases removed from V and 4 bases from J, the gap between germline ends came to 19 bases. CDR3 length: 16 amino acids.

The chain uses TRBV7-2 and TRBJ2-1, with D perhaps matching TRBD2 (6 bases). CDR1 SGHTA and CDR2 FQGNSA come from the germline V gene. The CDR3 loop spans 17 amino acids. Trimming pared 4 bases from V and 3 bases from J, leaving 19 bases between. CDR3 amino acids: CASSSKPGEAGYNEQFF. In DNA form, the CDR3 reads TGTGCCAGCAGCTCAAAACCCGGGGAGGCCGGCTACAATGAGCAGTTCTTC.

This rearrangement joins TRBV28 to TRBJ1-3; TRBD1 aligns across 9 bases. The CDR3 extends over 16 amino acids. The V gene end was trimmed by 4 bases and the J gene end by 5 bases; junction bases not matched to a gene: 9. Germline CDR1 MDHEN, CDR2 SYDVKM. CDR3 sequence reads: CASSSPQGAYRNTIYF. Here the CDR3 DNA reads TGTGCCAGCAGTTCGCCACAGGGGGCGTACAGAAACACCATATATTTT.

V usage is TRBV4-3 and J usage is TRBJ1-6; D unclear. Germline V gives CDR1 LGHNA, CDR2 YSLEER. The ends were cut back, 3 bases at V and 8 bases at J, with 14 bases in the middle. This CDR3 has 15 residues. The CDR3 region has the DNA TGCGCCAGCAGCCAGGATACAGTGGGGTATTCACCCCTCCACTTT. Amino acids: CASSQDTVGYSPLHF.

This clone was seen a single time. This chain uses TRBV6-4 with TRBJ1-1, with a weak D call TRBD1 (5 bases). The germline CDR1 and CDR2 sequences are MRHNA and SNTAGT. Deletions cut 3 bases from V and 5 bases from J, with 13 bases between. The CDR3 has 14 amino acids. The CDR3 is CASSEEGWGTEAFF. The CDR3 bases are TGTGCCAGCAGTGAAGAGGGGTGGGGGACTGAAGCTTTCTTT.

The V call is TRBV4-1, the J call TRBJ1-1; D may be TRBD1 (6 bases). The CDR3 contains 17 residues. Germline V CDR1 and CDR2: MGHRA, YSYEKL. Trimming pared 1 base from V and 0 bases from J, leaving 15 bases between. The CDR3 nucleotides read TGCGCCAGCAGCCAAGTGGGCAGGGGAACCATGAACACTGAAGCTTTCTTT. Translated: CASSQVGRGTMNTEAFF.

This clone was recorded a few times. The chain couples TRBV4-3 to TRBJ2-7; D is ambiguous. This CDR3 has 14 amino acids. The germline CDR1 and CDR2 sequences are LGHNA and YSLEER. V lost 0 bases, J lost 0 bases, and 6 bases lay in between. The CDR3 protein is CASSQDGDSYEQYF. The CDR3 region has the DNA TGCGCCAGCAGCCAAGATGGGGACTCCTACGAGCAGTACTTC.